This T cell receptor beta chain was identified in a study of CD4+ T cells in melanoma. Notes on the study in general: Diverse differentiation states were reported for melanoma neoantigen-specific CD4+ T cells.

By sample share, this clone is medium-sized. Its target is unknown. The germline gives CDR1 PRHDT, CDR2 FYEKMQ (reference sequence). This CDR3 spans 14 amino acids. With 0 bases removed from V and 11 bases from J, the gap between germline ends came to 14 bases. Sequenced by immunoSEQ multiplex PCR; TCRdb stores in-frame clones only, minus some. The sample contains 6,000 to 8,000 clones, under 75% of which appear only once. This chain uses TRBV13 with TRBJ1-5; perhaps TRBD1 as D (5 bases). The sample taken for sequencing was cells from a culture (not recorded whether cultured in vitro). The clonotype was recovered from a human donor with melanoma. The CDR3 sequence is CASSLGRWGDAQHF. CDR3 nucleotides: TGTGCCAGCAGCTTAGGCCGATGGGGCGATGCCCAGCATTTT.